The rows below give T cell receptor beta chains drawn from one sample of a study of cytomegalovirus exposure and HLA in healthy donors. Repertoires were generated with immunoSEQ multiplex PCR, while TCRdb's copy carries only in-frame clones and drops some. The repertoire consists of over 95,000 clones, with roughly 76% occurring once and the leading ten covering roughly an eighth. Sequencing input: PBMCs. The receptors come from a woman between 35 and 50 years old in good health and CMV-seropositive. Both conserved end residues are part of each CDR3. D genes are given only for firm matches. Not all rows give a size; the values are once, few, many and, for expanded clones, a class.

CDR3	DNA	J	D	V	size
CASSVGRKDTQYF	TGTGCCAGCAGCGTAGGGAGGAAAGATACGCAGTATTTT	TRBJ2-3	-	TRBV2	-
CASIRGSYEQYF	TGCGCCAGCATTAGGGGCTCCTACGAGCAGTACTTC	TRBJ2-7	-	TRBV5-1	once
CASSDPAGGQETQYF	TGCGCCAGCAGTGACCCAGCGGGGGGGCAAGAGACCCAGTACTTC	TRBJ2-5	TRBD2	TRBV10-2	-
CASSRDTYNSPLHF	TGTGCCAGCAGCCGGGACACCTATAATTCACCCCTCCACTTT	TRBJ1-6	-	TRBV14	-
CASSQALGRGTEAFF	TGTGCCAGCAGCCAAGCTCTGGGGAGAGGAACTGAAGCTTTCTTT	TRBJ1-1	-	TRBV14	-
CASSSGTGVNYEQYF	TGTGCCAGCTCATCGGGGACAGGGGTCAACTACGAGCAGTACTTC	TRBJ2-7	TRBD1	TRBV6-6	few
CASSFAWTLGDTQYF	TGCGCCAGCAGTTTCGCCTGGACTCTTGGAGATACGCAGTATTTT	TRBJ2-3	-	TRBV5-1	-
CARSPGGAPFYNEQFF	TGTGCCAGAAGCCCCGGAGGGGCGCCCTTTTACAATGAGCAGTTCTTC	TRBJ2-1	-	TRBV5-3	-
CASSLEAGLTEAFF	TGTGCCAGCAGCTTAGAAGCAGGGCTCACTGAAGCTTTCTTT	TRBJ1-1	-	TRBV7-9	-
CASSFAGAKNIQYF	TGTGCCAGCAGCTTTGCAGGGGCCAAAAACATTCAGTACTTC	TRBJ2-4	-	TRBV11-2	-
CASSPGQGYTGELFF	TGTGCCAGCAGCCCAGGACAGGGCTACACCGGGGAGCTGTTTTTT	TRBJ2-2	TRBD1	TRBV13	-
CASSLRDRGEQYF	TGTGCCAGCAGCCTCCGGGACAGGGGGGAGCAGTACTTC	TRBJ2-7	TRBD1	TRBV7-6	few
CASSLIGGTGGFEQFF	TGTGCCAGCAGCTTAATAGGTGGGACAGGGGGCTTTGAGCAGTTCTTC	TRBJ2-1	TRBD1	TRBV7-3	-
CAISEWGTGSLSPLHF	TGTGCCATCAGTGAGTGGGGGACAGGGTCCCTCTCACCCCTCCACTTT	TRBJ1-6	TRBD1	TRBV10-3	-